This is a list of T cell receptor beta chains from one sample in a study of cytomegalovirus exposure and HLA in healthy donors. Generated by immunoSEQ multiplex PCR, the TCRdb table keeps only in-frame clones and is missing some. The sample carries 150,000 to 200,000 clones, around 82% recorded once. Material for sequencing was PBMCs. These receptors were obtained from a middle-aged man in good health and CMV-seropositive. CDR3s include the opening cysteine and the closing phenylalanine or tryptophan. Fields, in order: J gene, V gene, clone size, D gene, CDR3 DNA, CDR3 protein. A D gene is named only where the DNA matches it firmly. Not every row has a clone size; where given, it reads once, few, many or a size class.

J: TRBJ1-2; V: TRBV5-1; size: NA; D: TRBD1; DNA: TGCGCCAGCAGCCCTGTCCCGGGACAGGGTTTGGGCTACACCTTC; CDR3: CASSPVPGQGLGYTF
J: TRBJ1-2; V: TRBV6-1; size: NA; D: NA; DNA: TGTGCCAGCAGTGAAACCAAAGGGGATCGGGACTATGGCTACACCTTC; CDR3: CASSETKGDRDYGYTF
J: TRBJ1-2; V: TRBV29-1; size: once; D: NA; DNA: TGCAGCGTTGATTTGGGGGCAGGGAATGGCTACACCTTC; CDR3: CSVDLGAGNGYTF
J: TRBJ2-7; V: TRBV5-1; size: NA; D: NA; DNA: TGCGCCAGCAGTGAAGGGGTCTACGAGCAGTACTTC; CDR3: CASSEGVYEQYF
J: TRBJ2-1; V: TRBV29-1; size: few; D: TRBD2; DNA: TGCAGCGCCCGAGGTCGTGGACTAGCGGAAGTTGGTGAGCAGTTCTTC; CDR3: CSARGRGLAEVGEQFF
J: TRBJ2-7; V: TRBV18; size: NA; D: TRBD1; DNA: TGTGCCAGCACTGGACAGGGTGCCGAGCAGTACTTC; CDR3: CASTGQGAEQYF
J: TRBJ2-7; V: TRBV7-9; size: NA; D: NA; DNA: TGTGCCAGCAGCCACTCCTACGAGCAGTACTTC; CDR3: CASSHSYEQYF
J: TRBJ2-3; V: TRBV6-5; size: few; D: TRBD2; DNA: TGTGCCAGCATGGCGGGAGGGCCCACAGATACGCAGTATTTT; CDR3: CASMAGGPTDTQYF
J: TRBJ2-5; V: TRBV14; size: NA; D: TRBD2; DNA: TGTGCCAGCAGCCAAGGTAGCGGGGGATACCAAGAGACCCAGTACTTC; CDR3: CASSQGSGGYQETQYF
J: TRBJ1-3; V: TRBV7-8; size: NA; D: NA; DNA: TGTGCCAGCAGCTTAGCCGGGCCAGGGGCTGGAAACACCATATATTTT; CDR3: CASSLAGPGAGNTIYF
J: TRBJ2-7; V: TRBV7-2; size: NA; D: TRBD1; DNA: TGTGCCAGCAGCGCCAACAGGGGCGGCGAGCAGTACTTC; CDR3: CASSANRGGEQYF
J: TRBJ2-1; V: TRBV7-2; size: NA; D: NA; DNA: TGTGCCAGCAGCCCCCGGGCGGGTTACAGCTACAATGAGCAGTTCTTC; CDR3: CASSPRAGYSYNEQFF
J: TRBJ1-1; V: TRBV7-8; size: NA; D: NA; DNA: TGTGCCAGCAGCTTAGGCGGGGCAGCGGGGGGGCTAAACACTGAAGCTTTCTTT; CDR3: CASSLGGAAGGLNTEAFF
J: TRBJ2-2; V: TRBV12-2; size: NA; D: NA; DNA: TGTGCAAGTCGCTCCCCCGGCGCGAGGGAGGACACCGGGGAGCTGTTTTTT; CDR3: CASRSPGAREDTGELFF
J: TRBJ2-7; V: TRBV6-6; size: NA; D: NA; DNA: TGTGCCACTCAACCTGGGGGGAGTCTTGGCGAGCAGTACTTC; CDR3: CATQPGGSLGEQYF
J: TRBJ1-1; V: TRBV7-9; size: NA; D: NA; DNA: TGTTCCAGCAGCCTATCCTTGAACACTGAAGCTTTCTTT; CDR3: CSSSLSLNTEAFF
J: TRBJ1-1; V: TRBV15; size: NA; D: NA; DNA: TGTGCCACCAGCAGCCAACCGCGGTTGAACACTGAAGCTTTCTTT; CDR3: CATSSQPRLNTEAFF
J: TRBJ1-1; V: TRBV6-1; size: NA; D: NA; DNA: TGTGCCAGCAGTGAAGAACAGACGAACACTGAAGCTTTCTTT; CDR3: CASSEEQTNTEAFF
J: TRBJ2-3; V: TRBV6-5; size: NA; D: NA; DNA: TGTGCCAGCAGTTATTCGGGGGAGTTAGCAGATACGCAGTATTTT; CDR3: CASSYSGELADTQYF
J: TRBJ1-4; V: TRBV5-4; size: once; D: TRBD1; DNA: TGTGCCAGCAGCCAGCAGGGGGCATGGGAAAAACTGTTTTTT; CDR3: CASSQQGAWEKLFF
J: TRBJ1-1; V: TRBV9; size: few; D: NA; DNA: TGTGCCAGCAGTACAGGGCCAGGTATGAACACTGAAGCTTTCTTT; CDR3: CASSTGPGMNTEAFF
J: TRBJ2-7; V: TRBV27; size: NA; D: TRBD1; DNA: TGTGCCAGCAGTTTATCGTGGGACAGGGGGCCCTACGAGCAGTACTTC; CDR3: CASSLSWDRGPYEQYF
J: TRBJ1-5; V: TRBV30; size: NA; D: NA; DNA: TGTGCCTGGAGTCGAGGAATGGATAGCAATCAGCCCCAGCATTTT; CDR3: CAWSRGMDSNQPQHF
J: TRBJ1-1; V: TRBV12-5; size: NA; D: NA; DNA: TGTGCTAGTGGTTTGCGGACAGTATACATGAACACTGAAGCTTTCTTT; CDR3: CASGLRTVYMNTEAFF
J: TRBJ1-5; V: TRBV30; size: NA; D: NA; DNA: TGTGCCTGGAGTAACCGGGATCATCAGCCCCAGCATTTT; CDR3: CAWSNRDHQPQHF
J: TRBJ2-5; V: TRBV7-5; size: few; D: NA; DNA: TGTGCCAGAAGCTACAAAAGGGCCGAAGGGGCGGAGGAGACCCAGTACTTC; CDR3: CARSYKRAEGAEETQYF
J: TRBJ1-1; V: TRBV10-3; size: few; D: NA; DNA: TGTGCCATCAGTGAGGGGGCTTCGGGAGCTTTCTTT; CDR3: CAISEGASGAFF
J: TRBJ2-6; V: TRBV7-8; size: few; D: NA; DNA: TGTGCCAGCAGCTGGCGGGGCTCTGGGGCCAACGTCCTGACTTTC; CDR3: CASSWRGSGANVLTF